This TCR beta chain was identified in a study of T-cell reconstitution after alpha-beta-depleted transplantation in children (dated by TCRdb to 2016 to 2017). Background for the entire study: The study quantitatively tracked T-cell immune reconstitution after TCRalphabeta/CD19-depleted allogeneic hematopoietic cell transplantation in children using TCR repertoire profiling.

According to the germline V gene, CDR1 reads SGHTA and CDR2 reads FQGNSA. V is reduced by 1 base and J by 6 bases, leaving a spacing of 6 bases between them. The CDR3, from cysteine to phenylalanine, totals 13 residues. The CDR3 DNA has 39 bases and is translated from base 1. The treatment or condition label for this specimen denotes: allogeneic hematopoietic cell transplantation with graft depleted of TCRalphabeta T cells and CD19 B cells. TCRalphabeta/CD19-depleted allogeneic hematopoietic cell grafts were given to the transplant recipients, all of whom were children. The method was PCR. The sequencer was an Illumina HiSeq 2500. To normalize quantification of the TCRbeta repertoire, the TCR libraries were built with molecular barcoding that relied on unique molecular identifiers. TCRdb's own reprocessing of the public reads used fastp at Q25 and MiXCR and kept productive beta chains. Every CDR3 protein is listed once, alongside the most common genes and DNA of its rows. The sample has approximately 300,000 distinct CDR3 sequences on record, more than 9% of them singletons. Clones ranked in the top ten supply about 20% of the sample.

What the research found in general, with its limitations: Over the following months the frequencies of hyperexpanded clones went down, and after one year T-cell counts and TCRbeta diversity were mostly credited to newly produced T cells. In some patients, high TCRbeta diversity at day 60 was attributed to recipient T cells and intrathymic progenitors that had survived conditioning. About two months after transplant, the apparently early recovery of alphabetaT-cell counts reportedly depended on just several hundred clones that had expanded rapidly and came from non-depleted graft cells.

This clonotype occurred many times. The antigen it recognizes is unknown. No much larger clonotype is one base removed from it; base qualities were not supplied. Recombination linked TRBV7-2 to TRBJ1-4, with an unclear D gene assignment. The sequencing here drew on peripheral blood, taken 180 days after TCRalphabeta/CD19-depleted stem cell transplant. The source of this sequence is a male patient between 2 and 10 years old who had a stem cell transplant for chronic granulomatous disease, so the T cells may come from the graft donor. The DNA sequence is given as TGTGCCAGCAGCTTAGTGGCGGATGAAAAACTGTTTTTT. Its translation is CASSLVADEKLFF.